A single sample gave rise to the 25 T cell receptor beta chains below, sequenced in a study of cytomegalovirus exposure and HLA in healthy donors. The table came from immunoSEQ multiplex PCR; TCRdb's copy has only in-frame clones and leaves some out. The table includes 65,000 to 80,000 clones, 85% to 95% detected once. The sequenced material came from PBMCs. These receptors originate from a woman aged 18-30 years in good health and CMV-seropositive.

CDR3 DNA: TGTGCCAGCTCCGCGACAGGGGGAGGTAACGAGCAGTACTTC. Amino acid sequence: CASSATGGGNEQYF. This rearrangement joins TRBV18 to TRBJ2-7; 9 bases match TRBD1. V shed 6 bases and J 5 bases; nucleotides not matched to a gene: 8. CDR1 and CDR2 (germline): KGHSH, LQKENI. The CDR3 is 14 residues long.

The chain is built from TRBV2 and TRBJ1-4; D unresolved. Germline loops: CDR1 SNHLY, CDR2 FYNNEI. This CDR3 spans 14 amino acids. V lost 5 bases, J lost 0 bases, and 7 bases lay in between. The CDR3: CASSYITTNEKLFF. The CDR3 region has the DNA TGTGCCAGCAGTTATATTACAACTAATGAAAAACTGTTTTTT. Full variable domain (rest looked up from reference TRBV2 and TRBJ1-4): EPEVTQTPSHQVTQMGQEVILRCVPISNHLYFYWYRQILGQKVEFLVSFYNNEISEKSEIFDDQFSVERPDGSNFTLKIRSTKLEDSAMYFCASSYITTNEKLFFGSGTQLSVL.

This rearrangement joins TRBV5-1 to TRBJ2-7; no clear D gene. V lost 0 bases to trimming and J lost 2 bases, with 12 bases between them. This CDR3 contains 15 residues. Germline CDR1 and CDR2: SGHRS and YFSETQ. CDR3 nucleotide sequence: TGCGCCAGCAGCTTGGCCTCCTCGCCAGCCTACGAGCAGTACTTC. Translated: CASSLASSPAYEQYF.

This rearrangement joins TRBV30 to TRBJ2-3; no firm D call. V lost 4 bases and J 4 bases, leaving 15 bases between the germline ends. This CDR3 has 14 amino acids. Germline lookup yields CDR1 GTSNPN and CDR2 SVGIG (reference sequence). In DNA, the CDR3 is TGTGCCTGGACCCAGGATTCGGTGCCAGATACGCAGTATTTT. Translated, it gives CAWTQDSVPDTQYF.

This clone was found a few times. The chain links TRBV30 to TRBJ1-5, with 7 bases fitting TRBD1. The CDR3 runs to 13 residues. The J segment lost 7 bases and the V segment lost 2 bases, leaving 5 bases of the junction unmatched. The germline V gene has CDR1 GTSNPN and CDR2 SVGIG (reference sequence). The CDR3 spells CAWSNDRDQPQHF. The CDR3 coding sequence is TGTGCCTGGAGTAACGACAGGGACCAGCCCCAGCATTTT.

The CDR3 sequence: CASSPRQGEGNTIYF. In DNA form, the CDR3 reads TGTGCCAGCTCACCCAGGCAGGGGGAAGGAAACACCATATATTTT. This chain uses TRBV18 with TRBJ1-3, with TRBD1 identical over 7 bases. Germline V gives CDR1 KGHSH, CDR2 LQKENI. With V trimmed by 3 bases and J by 4 bases, 6 bases remained unmatched. CDR3 length equals 15 residues.

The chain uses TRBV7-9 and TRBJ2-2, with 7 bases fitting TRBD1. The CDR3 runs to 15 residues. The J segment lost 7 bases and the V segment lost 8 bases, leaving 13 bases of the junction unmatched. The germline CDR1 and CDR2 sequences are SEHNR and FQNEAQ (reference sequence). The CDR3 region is CASETIQGVDGELFF. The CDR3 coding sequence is TGTGCCAGCGAGACCATTCAGGGGGTGGACGGGGAGCTGTTTTTT.

CDR3 protein: CASSPSLFSSYNEQFF. The CDR3 nucleotides are TGCGCCAGCAGCCCATCACTATTTAGCTCCTACAATGAGCAGTTCTTC. J is TRBJ2-1 and V is TRBV4-3; D remains ambiguous. The CDR3 has 16 amino acids. Per the germline V gene, CDR1 is LGHNA and CDR2 is YSLEER. V was shortened by 4 bases and J by 0 bases, with 13 bases between the two germline ends.

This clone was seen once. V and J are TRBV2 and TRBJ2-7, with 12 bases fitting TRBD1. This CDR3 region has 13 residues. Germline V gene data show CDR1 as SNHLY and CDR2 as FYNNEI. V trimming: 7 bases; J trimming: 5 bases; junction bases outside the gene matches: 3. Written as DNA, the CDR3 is TGTGCCAGCAAGGGACAGGGGGCAGACGAGCAGTACTTC. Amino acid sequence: CASKGQGADEQYF.

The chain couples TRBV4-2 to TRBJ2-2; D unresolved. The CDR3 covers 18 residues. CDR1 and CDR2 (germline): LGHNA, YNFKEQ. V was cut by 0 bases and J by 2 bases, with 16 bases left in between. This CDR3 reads CASSQDRRRALNTGELFF. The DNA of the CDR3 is TGTGCCAGCAGCCAAGATAGAAGGAGAGCCCTAAACACCGGGGAGCTGTTTTTT.

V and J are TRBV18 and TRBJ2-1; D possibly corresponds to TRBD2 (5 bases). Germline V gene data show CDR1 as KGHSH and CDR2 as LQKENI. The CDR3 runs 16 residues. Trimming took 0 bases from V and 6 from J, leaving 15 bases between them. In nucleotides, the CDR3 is TGTGCCAGCTCACCACCGGGGATCGCTCGGGGCAATGAGCAGTTCTTC. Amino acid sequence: CASSPPGIARGNEQFF.

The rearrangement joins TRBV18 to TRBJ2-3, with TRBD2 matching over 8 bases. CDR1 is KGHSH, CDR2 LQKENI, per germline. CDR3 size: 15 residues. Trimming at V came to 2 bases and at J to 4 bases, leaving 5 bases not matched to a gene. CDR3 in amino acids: CASSPIRTSPDTQYF. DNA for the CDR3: TGTGCCAGCTCACCAATCCGGACTAGCCCAGATACGCAGTATTTT.

CDR3 DNA: TGTGCCTGGAGTTCCGGGACAGAGAAGACCTACGAGCAGTACTTC. Amino acid sequence: CAWSSGTEKTYEQYF. The chain carries TRBV30 and TRBJ2-7; 7 nucleotides line up with TRBD1. Losses at the gene ends were 2 bases for V and 2 bases for J; bases not matched to a gene: 9. The germline V gene encodes CDR1 GTSNPN and CDR2 SVGIG (reference sequence). The CDR3 runs to 15 residues.

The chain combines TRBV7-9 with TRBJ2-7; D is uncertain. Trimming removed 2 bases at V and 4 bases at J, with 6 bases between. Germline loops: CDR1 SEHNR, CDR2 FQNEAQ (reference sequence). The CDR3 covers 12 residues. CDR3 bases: TGTGCCAGCAGCTTAACAAGTTACGAGCAGTACTTC. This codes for CASSLTSYEQYF. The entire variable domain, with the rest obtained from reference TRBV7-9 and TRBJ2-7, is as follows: DTGVSQNPRHKITKRGQNVTFRCDPISEHNRLYWYRQTLGQGPEFLTYFQNEAQLEKSRLLSDRFSAERPKGSFSTLEIQRTEQGDSAMYLCASSLTSYEQYFGPGTRLTVT.

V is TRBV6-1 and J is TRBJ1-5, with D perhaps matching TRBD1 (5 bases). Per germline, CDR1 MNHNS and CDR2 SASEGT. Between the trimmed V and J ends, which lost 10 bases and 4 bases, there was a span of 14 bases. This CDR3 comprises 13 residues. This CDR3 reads CATLLTENQPQHF. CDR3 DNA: TGTGCCACCCTACTGACAGAGAATCAGCCCCAGCATTTT.

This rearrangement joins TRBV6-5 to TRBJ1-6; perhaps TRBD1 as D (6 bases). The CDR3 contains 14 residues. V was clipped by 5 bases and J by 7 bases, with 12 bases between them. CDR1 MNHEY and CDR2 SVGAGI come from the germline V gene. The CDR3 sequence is CASSAFTGNSPLHF. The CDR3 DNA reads TGTGCCAGCAGTGCCTTCACAGGGAATTCACCCCTCCACTTT.

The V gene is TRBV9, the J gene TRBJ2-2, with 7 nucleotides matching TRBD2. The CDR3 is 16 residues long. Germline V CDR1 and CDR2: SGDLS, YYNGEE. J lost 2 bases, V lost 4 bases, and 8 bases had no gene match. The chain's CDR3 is CASSSVGGGNTGELFF. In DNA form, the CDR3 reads TGTGCCAGCAGCTCCGTTGGGGGGGGTAACACCGGGGAGCTGTTTTTT.

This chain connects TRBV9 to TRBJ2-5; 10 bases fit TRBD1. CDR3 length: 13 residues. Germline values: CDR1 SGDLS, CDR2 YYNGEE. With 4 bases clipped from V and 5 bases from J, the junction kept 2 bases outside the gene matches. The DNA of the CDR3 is TGTGCCAGCAGCTCGGGACAGGGGGAGACCCAGTACTTC. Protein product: CASSSGQGETQYF. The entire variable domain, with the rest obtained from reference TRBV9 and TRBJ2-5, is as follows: DSGVTQTPKHLITATGQRVTLRCSPRSGDLSVYWYQQSLDQGLQFLIQYYNGEERAKGNILERFSAQQFPDLHSELNLSSLELGDSALYFCASSSGQGETQYFGPGTRLLVL.

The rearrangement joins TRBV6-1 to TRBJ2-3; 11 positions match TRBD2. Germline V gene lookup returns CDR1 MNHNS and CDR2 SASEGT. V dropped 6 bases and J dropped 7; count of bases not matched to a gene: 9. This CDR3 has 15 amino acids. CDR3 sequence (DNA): TGTGCCAGCAGGGCGCTTGGGACTAGCGGTCATACGCAGTATTTT. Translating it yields CASRALGTSGHTQYF.

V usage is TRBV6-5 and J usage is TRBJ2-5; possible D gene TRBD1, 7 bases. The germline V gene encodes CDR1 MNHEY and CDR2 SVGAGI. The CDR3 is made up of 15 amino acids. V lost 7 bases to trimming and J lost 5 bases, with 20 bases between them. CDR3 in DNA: TGTGCCAGCACAAGAAGACAGGGCCGGGGGGAGACCCAGTACTTC. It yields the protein CASTRRQGRGETQYF.

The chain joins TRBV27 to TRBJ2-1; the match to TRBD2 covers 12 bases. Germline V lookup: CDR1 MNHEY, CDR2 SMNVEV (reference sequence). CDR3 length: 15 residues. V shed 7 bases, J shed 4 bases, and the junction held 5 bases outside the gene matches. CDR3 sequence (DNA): TGTGCCAGCACCCCCGGGACTAGCGGGTACAATGAGCAGTTCTTC. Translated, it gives CASTPGTSGYNEQFF.

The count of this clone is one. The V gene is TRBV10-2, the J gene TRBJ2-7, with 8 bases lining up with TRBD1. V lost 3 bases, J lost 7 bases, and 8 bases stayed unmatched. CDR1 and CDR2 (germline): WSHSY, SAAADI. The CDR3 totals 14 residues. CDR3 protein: CASSESTGVSEQYF. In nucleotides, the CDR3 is TGCGCCAGCAGTGAATCGACAGGGGTTAGTGAGCAGTACTTC.

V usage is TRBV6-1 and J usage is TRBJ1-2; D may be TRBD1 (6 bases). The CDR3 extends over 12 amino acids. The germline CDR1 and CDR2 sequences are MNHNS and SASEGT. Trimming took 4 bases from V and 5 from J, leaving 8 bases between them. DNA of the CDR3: TGTGCCAGCAGTGGAACAGGGTATGGCTACACCTTC. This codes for CASSGTGYGYTF.

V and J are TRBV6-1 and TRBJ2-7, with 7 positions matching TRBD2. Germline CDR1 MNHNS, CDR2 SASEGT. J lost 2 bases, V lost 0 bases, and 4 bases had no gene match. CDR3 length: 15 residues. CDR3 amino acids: CASSEAGGGPYEQYF. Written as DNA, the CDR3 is TGTGCCAGCAGTGAAGCGGGGGGGGGACCCTACGAGCAGTACTTC.

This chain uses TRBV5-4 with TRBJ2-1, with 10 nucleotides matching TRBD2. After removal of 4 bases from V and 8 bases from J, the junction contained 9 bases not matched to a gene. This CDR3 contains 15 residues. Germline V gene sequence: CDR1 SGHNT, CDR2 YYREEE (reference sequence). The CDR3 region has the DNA TGTGCCAGCAGCGCCAGGAGCGGGGGGGCCGATGAGCAGTTCTTC. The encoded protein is CASSARSGGADEQFF.